Listed below are T cell receptor beta chains from one sample, sequenced in a study of control samples from healthy donors and cancer patients. The method was immunoSEQ multiplex PCR; TCRdb's version includes in-frame clones alone and lacks a portion of them. Of about 150,000 clones detected, roughly 92% appear once; the ten largest clones hold around 1.5%. The sequenced material came from blood. The receptors were gathered from a woman between 18 and 30 years old in good health. The CDR3 runs from the conserved cysteine through the conserved F or W. A D gene is named only where the DNA matches it firmly. Clone size is given for some rows only: seen once, a few or many times, or a class if the clone is expanded.

TRBD1,NA,TRBJ2-1,TRBV11-2,TGTGCCAGCAGCCGCGACAGGGTAGAGCAGTTCTTC,CASSRDRVEQFF
NA,NA,TRBJ2-5,TRBV6-5,TGTGCCAGCAGTTACTCTGACGGGACTGGGACATCGACCCAGTACTTC,CASSYSDGTGTSTQYF
NA,NA,TRBJ1-1,TRBV10-3,TGTGCCATCAGTGGGGGGCCGGACACTGAAGCTTTCTTT,CAISGGPDTEAFF
NA,NA,TRBJ2-7,TRBV6-6,TGTGCCAGCAGTTCGACACGAAGCTCCTACGAGCAGTACTTC,CASSSTRSSYEQYF
NA,few,TRBJ1-5,TRBV6-1,TGTGCCAGCAGTGATACGGGGAGTGAGCAGCCCCAGCATTTT,CASSDTGSEQPQHF
TRBD1,NA,TRBJ1-2,TRBV18,TGTGCCAGCTCACCATCCATCGGAGGGGGCAATGATGGCTACACCTTC,CASSPSIGGGNDGYTF
TRBD2,few,TRBJ2-2,TRBV6-4,TGTGCCAGCAGACTAGCGGGGGATCACGGGGAGCTGTTTTTT,CASRLAGDHGELFF
NA,NA,TRBJ1-1,TRBV18,TGTGCCAGCTCACCAAGTTGGGGGGACATGAACACTGAAGCTTTCTTT,CASSPSWGDMNTEAFF
NA,NA,TRBJ2-4,TRBV7-9,TGTGCCAGCAGTACCCAGGGGCTCGGGGCCAAAAACATTCAGTACTTC,CASSTQGLGAKNIQYF
NA,NA,TRBJ2-4,TRBV2,TGTGCCAGCAGCCCCGAAGTAGCCAAAAACATTCAGTACTTC,CASSPEVAKNIQYF
TRBD1,NA,TRBJ1-2,TRBV28,TGTGCCAGCAGTTTACATCCTCAGGGGGCGGATGGCTACACCTTC,CASSLHPQGADGYTF
NA,NA,TRBJ1-4,TRBV7-9,TGTGCCAGCATCCCTGGAGTAACTAATGAAAAACTGTTTTTT,CASIPGVTNEKLFF
NA,NA,TRBJ2-5,TRBV4-1,TGCGCCAGCAGCGAGGTGAGGGCCCAGGGGGAGACCCAGTACTTC,CASSEVRAQGETQYF
NA,once,TRBJ2-1,TRBV15,TGTGCCACCAGCGTTTCCCGGGAAGAGAACTCCTACAATGAGCAGTTCTTC,CATSVSREENSYNEQFF
NA,NA,TRBJ1-2,TRBV28,TGTGCCAGCAGTTCGGTTGGTTATGGCTACACCTTC,CASSSVGYGYTF
NA,NA,TRBJ2-2,TRBV20-1,TGCAGTGCTAGTTTCCGAGACTATAACACCGGGGAGCTGTTTTTT,CSASFRDYNTGELFF
NA,NA,TRBJ1-3,TRBV4-2,TGTGCCAGCAGCCAAGAGGGAACTTCTGGAAACACCATATATTTT,CASSQEGTSGNTIYF
TRBD2,NA,TRBJ2-7,TRBV7-9,TGTGCCAGCAGCTCGACAAGACTAGCGGGAGGACACGAGCAGTACTTC,CASSSTRLAGGHEQYF
NA,once,TRBJ2-7,TRBV11-2,TGTGCCAGCAGAGAGGGAGGTGGGGGTGAGACCTACGAGCAGTACTTC,CASREGGGGETYEQYF
TRBD2,few,TRBJ2-5,TRBV6-6,TGTGCCAGCACCCGAACTAGCGGGAGGGCTGGCGAGACCCAGTACTTC,CASTRTSGRAGETQYF
NA,NA,TRBJ2-7,TRBV4-1,TGCGCCAGCAGCCAAGAACGGGGGACCCTAGCTTACGAGCAGTACTTC,CASSQERGTLAYEQYF
NA,NA,TRBJ2-7,TRBV5-1,TGCGCCAGCAGCTTGGATCATGCGGCCCTATATGGCGAGCAGTACTTC,CASSLDHAALYGEQYF
NA,NA,TRBJ2-3,TRBV2,TGTGCCAGCTATGGTTGGGTCCGCAAAACAGATACGCAGTATTTT,CASYGWVRKTDTQYF
NA,NA,TRBJ2-7,TRBV19,TGTGCCAGTAGTATCCAACCGACCTACGAGCAGTACTTC,CASSIQPTYEQYF
NA,NA,TRBJ1-1,TRBV27,TGTGCCAGCAGTTTATCGGGGGGTTCCACTGAAGCTTTCTTT,CASSLSGGSTEAFF
NA,NA,TRBJ1-3,TRBV9,TGTGCCAGCAGCGTAGACCCCTTCAGCTCTGGAAACACCATATATTTT,CASSVDPFSSGNTIYF
TRBD2,once,TRBJ2-1,TRBV10-3,TGTGCCATCAGGCGGGAGGGCAATGAGCAGTTCTTC,CAIRREGNEQFF
TRBD1,NA,TRBJ1-2,TRBV6-5,TGTGCCAGCAGCACGGGACAGACATCCTATGGCTACACCTTC,CASSTGQTSYGYTF
NA,NA,TRBJ1-4,TRBV6-2/TRBV6-3,TGTGCCAGCAGCCGGGGGTTGCCTAATGAAAAACTGTTTTTT,CASSRGLPNEKLFF
NA,NA,TRBJ1-2,TRBV6-5,TGTGCCAGCAGCAATACACCTCGGACAGTCTATGGCTACACCTTC,CASSNTPRTVYGYTF
NA,NA,TRBJ1-2,TRBV6-6,TGTGCCAGCAACGCACAGGGTCGGAGCTACACCTTC,CASNAQGRSYTF
NA,NA,TRBJ2-7,TRBV10-3,TGTGCCATCAGTGACAGGTCGGCAGCGAAGTCCTACGAGCAGTACTTC,CAISDRSAAKSYEQYF
NA,NA,TRBJ1-1,TRBV4-2,TGTGCCAGCAACCAAGATCGGAGGTACACTGAAGCTTTCTTT,CASNQDRRYTEAFF
NA,NA,TRBJ2-7,TRBV19,TGTGCCAGTAGTACCGTCCGGGATCCCAAACCCTACGAGCAGTACTTC,CASSTVRDPKPYEQYF
NA,NA,TRBJ1-1,TRBV9,TGTGCCAGCAGCGCCCTTACAACGCGAGACATCGGGAACACTGAAGCTTTCTTT,CASSALTTRDIGNTEAFF
NA,NA,TRBJ2-6,TRBV10-1,TGCGCCAACGAATCTCTTTTGGGAGGGGCCAACGTCCTGACTTTC,CANESLLGGANVLTF
NA,NA,TRBJ1-6,TRBV9,TGTGCCAGCAGCGCTTGGGGAACAGGGATGTATTCACCCCTCCACTTT,CASSAWGTGMYSPLHF
NA,NA,TRBJ2-3,TRBV27,TGTGCCAGCAGTCCCGTGGGCGGAGTTTCCACAGATACGCAGTATTTT,CASSPVGGVSTDTQYF
NA,NA,TRBJ2-2,TRBV25-1,TGTGCCAGCTCCTCCCTCGGGGAGCTGTTTTTT,CASSSLGELFF
NA,NA,TRBJ2-5,TRBV9,TGTGCCAGCAGCGTAGCTCCGATTAAGTCCACGCGGGAGACCCAGTACTTC,CASSVAPIKSTRETQYF
NA,NA,TRBJ2-7,TRBV19,TGTGCCAGTAACCACCCCGGCGGCGAGCAGTACTTC,CASNHPGGEQYF
NA,NA,TRBJ2-3,TRBV6-2/TRBV6-3,TGTGCCAGCAGTTACTCGGGGGGGCCAAATACGCAGTATTTT,CASSYSGGPNTQYF
NA,NA,TRBJ1-1,TRBV18,TGTGCCAGCTCACCCCCCCTGGAGGGGACGAACACTGAAGCTTTCTTT,CASSPPLEGTNTEAFF